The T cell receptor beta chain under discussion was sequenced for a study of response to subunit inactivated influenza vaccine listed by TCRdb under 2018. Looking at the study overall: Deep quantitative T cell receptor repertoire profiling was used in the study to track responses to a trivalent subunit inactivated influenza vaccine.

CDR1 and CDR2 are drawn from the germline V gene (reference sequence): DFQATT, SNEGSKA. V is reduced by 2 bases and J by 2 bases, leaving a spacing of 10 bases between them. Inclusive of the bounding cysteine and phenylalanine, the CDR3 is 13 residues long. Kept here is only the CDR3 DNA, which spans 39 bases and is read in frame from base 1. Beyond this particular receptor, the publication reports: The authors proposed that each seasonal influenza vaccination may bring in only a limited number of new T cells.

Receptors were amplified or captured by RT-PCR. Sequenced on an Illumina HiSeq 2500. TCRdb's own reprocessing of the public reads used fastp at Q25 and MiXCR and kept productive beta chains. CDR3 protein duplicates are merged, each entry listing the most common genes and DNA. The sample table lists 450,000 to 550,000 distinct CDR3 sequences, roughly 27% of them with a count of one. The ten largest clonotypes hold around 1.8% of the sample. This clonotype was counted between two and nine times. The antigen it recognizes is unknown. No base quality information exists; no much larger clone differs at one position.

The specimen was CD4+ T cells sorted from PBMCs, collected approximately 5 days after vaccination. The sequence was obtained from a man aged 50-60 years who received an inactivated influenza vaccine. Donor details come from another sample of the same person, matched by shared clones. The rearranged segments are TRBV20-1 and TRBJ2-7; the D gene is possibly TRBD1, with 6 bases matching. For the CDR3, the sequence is CSARQGQTYEQYF. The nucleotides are TGCAGTGCTAGACAGGGGCAAACCTACGAGCAGTACTTC.